This TCR beta chain was retrieved from a study of blood T cell repertoires in COVID-19. Study-level background: COVID-19 samples from acute and convalescent phases originated in the United States, Italy and Spain. PBMCs, B-cell-depleted T cells, or T cells provided the cDNA or gDNA that made up the material.

Profiled with immunoSEQ multiplex PCR; TCRdb holds only in-frame clones, not every one. Of about 130,000 clones in the sample, more than 75% were seen once. This clone was recorded only once. Germline CDR1 and CDR2: SNHLY and FYNNEI. The CDR3 has 13 amino acids. Trimming took 4 bases from V and 8 from J, leaving 14 bases between them. The sequenced sample consisted of peripheral blood. This TCR came from a woman in her seventies with COVID-19, enrolled during active disease. The rearrangement uses TRBV2 and TRBJ1-2; D gene ambiguous. The CDR3 protein is CASSAVLGVGYTF. The CDR3 bases are TGTGCCAGCAGTGCCGTTTTGGGCGTCGGCTACACCTTC.